A single TCR beta chain is shown here with its context. Original analysis: Scientists estimated how many nucleated cells there were by amplifying reference gene primers. The method was immunoSEQ multiplex PCR; TCRdb's version includes in-frame clones alone and lacks a portion of them. That table furnishes V, J and clone size, whereas the DNA furnished D and trimming. This sample has over 350,000 clones, with approximately 90% found just once. CDR3 size: 15 residues. The germline V gene has CDR1 KGHDR and CDR2 SFDVKD. V dropped 4 bases and J dropped 5; count of bases not matched to a gene: 8. The sample belongs to a study of blood T cell repertoires in COVID-19. Overall study context: PBMCs, B-cell-depleted T cells, or T cells provided the cDNA or gDNA that made up the material.

Enrollees, roughly 18 to 89 years old, lived in 24 US areas. Assignments of participants to cohorts depended upon their own reported clinical history. The specimen was PBMCs or T cells enriched from blood (not recorded which). The clonotype originates from a woman under 30 with acute COVID-19. This chain joins TRBV24-1 and TRBJ2-5, with TRBD2 matching over 8 bases. The CDR3: CATSESGGPSETQYF. For the CDR3, the DNA is TGTGCCACCAGTGAATCGGGAGGGCCAAGTGAGACCCAGTACTTC.